The present TCR beta chain was sequenced within a study of T cell changes during pregnancy in multiple sclerosis. Germline loops: CDR1 LGHNA, CDR2 YSLEER. The CDR3 length is 16 residues. Germline trimming cut 3 bases from V and 5 bases from J; bases unmatched to any gene: 6. Method: immunoSEQ multiplex PCR; TCRdb's copy keeps in-frame clones and lacks some. This table holds about 46,000 clones, approximately 89% found once. The chain couples TRBV4-3 to TRBJ2-5; TRBD2 matches at 13 bases. Sequenced here: CD8+ T cells from peripheral blood mononuclear cells, sampled in the second trimester of pregnancy. This receptor was obtained from a female donor with multiple sclerosis, enrolled in a pregnancy study. This CDR3 reads CASSQGLAGNGETQYF. The CDR3 DNA reads as TGCGCCAGCAGCCAGGGACTAGCGGGGAATGGGGAGACCCAGTACTTC.